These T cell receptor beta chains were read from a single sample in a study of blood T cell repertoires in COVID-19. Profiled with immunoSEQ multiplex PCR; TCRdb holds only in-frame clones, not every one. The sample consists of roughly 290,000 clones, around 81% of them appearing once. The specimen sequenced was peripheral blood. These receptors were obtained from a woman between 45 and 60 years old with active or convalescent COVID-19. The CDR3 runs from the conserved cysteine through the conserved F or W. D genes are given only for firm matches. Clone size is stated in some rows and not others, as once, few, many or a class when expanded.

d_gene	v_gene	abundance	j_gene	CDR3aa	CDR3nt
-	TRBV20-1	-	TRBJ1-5	CSASRGVGQPQHF	TGCAGTGCTAGTCGCGGGGTAGGTCAGCCCCAGCATTTT
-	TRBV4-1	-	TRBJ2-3	CASSQSIGRGHTDTQYF	TGCGCCAGCAGCCAATCGATCGGGCGGGGCCACACAGATACGCAGTATTTT
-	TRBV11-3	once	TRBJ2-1	CASSRQSHEQFF	TGTGCCAGCAGCCGACAAAGTCATGAGCAGTTCTTC
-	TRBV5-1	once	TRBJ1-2	CASSLTAGDGYTF	TGCGCCAGCAGCTTGACGGCAGGGGATGGCTACACCTTC
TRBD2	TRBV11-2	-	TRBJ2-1	CASSLGLVSYNEQFF	TGTGCCAGCAGCCTTGGACTAGTCTCCTACAATGAGCAGTTCTTC
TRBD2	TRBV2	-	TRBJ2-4	CASSASGGGGNIQYF	TGTGCCAGCAGTGCTTCGGGAGGAGGAGGGAACATTCAGTACTTC
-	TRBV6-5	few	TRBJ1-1	CASRGRGGRVEAFF	TGTGCCAGCAGGGGACGGGGAGGTAGAGTTGAAGCTTTCTTT
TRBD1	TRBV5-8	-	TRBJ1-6	CASREGQGGRSPLHF	TGTGCCAGCAGAGAGGGACAGGGTGGTCGGTCACCCCTCCACTTT
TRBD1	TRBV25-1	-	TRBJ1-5	CASSESQDREGQPQHF	TGTGCCAGCAGTGAATCCCAGGACAGGGAGGGACAGCCCCAGCATTTT
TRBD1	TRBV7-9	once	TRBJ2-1	CASNRRDRGPNEQFF	TGTGCCAGCAACCGCCGGGACAGGGGTCCCAATGAGCAGTTCTTC
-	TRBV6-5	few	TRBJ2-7	CASSSDSRSPEQYF	TGTGCCAGCAGTTCCGATTCCCGTAGCCCGGAGCAGTACTTC
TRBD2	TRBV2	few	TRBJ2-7	CASSRLAPYEQYF	TGTGCCAGCAGTAGACTAGCCCCCTACGAGCAGTACTTC
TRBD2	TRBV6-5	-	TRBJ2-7	CASTLAGGSSYEQYF	TGTGCCAGCACCCTAGCGGGAGGAAGTTCCTACGAGCAGTACTTC
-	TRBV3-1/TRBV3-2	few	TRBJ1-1	CASSQGREAFF	TGTGCCAGCAGCCAAGGCAGAGAAGCTTTCTTT
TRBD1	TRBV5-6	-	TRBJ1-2	CASSSGQGALGYTF	TGTGCCAGCAGCTCGGGACAGGGGGCGCTTGGCTACACCTTC
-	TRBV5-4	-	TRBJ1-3	CASSLIGGGNTIYF	TGTGCCAGCAGCTTAATTGGGGGCGGAAACACCATATATTTT
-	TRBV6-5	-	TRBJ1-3	CASSYSQASSGNTIYF	TGTGCCAGCAGTTACTCCCAGGCGAGCTCTGGAAACACCATATATTTT